What follows is one TCR beta chain and its context. This table comes from immunoSEQ multiplex PCR, and its TCRdb copy is limited to in-frame clones, with some not included. In the table there are 250,000 or so clones, about 90% of which are singletons. These data originate in a study of blood T cell repertoires in COVID-19. Overall study: Sample material is recorded as cDNA or gDNA derived from T cells, B-cell-depleted T cells, or PBMCs.

Germline assignment: CDR1 SGHAT and CDR2 FQNNGV. This CDR3 has 14 residues. Trimming stripped 5 bases from V and 4 bases from J, with 12 bases between. The chain combines TRBV11-2 with TRBJ1-5; possibly TRBD1 for D (6 bases). The sequenced material came from PBMCs or T cells enriched from blood (not recorded which). The TCR sequence derives from a human donor in a cohort exposed to, infected with or recovered from COVID-19 (not recorded which). The donor label of this sample is uncertain. The CDR3 DNA reads TGTGCCAGCAGCCTGACAGGCCCGAATCAGCCCCAGCATTTT. This sequence encodes CASSLTGPNQPQHF. The variable domain in full, completed from reference TRBV11-2 and TRBJ1-5, reads EAGVAQSPRYKIIEKRQSVAFWCNPISGHATLYWYQQILGQGPKLLIQFQNNGVVDDSQLPKDRFSAERLKGVDSTLKIQPAKLEDSAVYLCASSLTGPNQPQHFGDGTRLSIL.